Shown below are 12 T cell receptor beta chains from a single sample sequenced in a study of blood T cell repertoires in COVID-19 (dated by TCRdb to about 2020). Library prep was done by the immunoSEQ multiplex PCR assay. Not all clones reach the TCRdb copy of this immuneACCESS table, which keeps in-frame sequences only. Checked studies attribute under half of the gap to unresolved V genes and leave the rest unexplained. Across this sample there are about 320,000 clones, with over 80% seen only once. The ten largest clonotypes hold 8% to 9% of the sample. Sample: PBMCs or T cells enriched from blood (not recorded which). Receptor source: a woman between 18 and 29 years old who had recovered from COVID-19.

The chain employs TRBV2 and TRBJ2-7; tentatively, D is TRBD2 (6 bases). The V end was cut by 6 bases, the J end by 3 bases, with 15 bases between. The CDR3 is 14 amino acids. The germline CDR1 and CDR2 sequences are SNHLY and FYNNEI. CDR3 residues: CASRESGDFYEQYF. The CDR3 DNA reads TGTGCCAGCAGGGAATCCGGGGACTTCTACGAGCAGTACTTC. The full variable domain, with the rest looked up from reference TRBV2 and TRBJ2-7, is EPEVTQTPSHQVTQMGQEVILRCVPISNHLYFYWYRQILGQKVEFLVSFYNNEISEKSEIFDDQFSVERPDGSNFTLKIRSTKLEDSAMYFCASRESGDFYEQYFGPGTRLTVT.

The rearrangement joins TRBV28 to TRBJ2-7; TRBD1 agrees at 7 bases. The germline CDR1 and CDR2 sequences are MDHEN and SYDVKM. Unmatched junction bases numbered 5, after V lost 5 bases and J lost 4 bases. CDR3 length: 13 residues. The CDR3, as DNA: TGTGCCAGCAGTCGACAGGGAAGGTACGAGCAGTACTTC. This sequence encodes CASSRQGRYEQYF.

This sequence joins TRBV9 and TRBJ2-1, with D possibly matching TRBD2 (6 bases). This CDR3 has 15 residues. Trimming took 0 bases from V and 2 from J, leaving 9 bases between them. Germline assignment: CDR1 SGDLS and CDR2 YYNGEE. The CDR3 nucleotides read TGTGCCAGCAGCGTAGATGGGGGGACCTACAATGAGCAGTTCTTC. Protein sequence: CASSVDGGTYNEQFF.

This clone was counted once. The CDR3 DNA reads TGTGCCAGTAGCGGGACAGGGGGCGAAGGACAGCCCCAGCATTTT. It translates to CASSGTGGEGQPQHF. The chain combines TRBV19 with TRBJ1-5; 12 nucleotides match TRBD1. V lost 6 bases and J lost 7; bases outside the gene matches: 7. The CDR3 is 15 residues long. Germline V lookup: CDR1 LNHDA, CDR2 SQIVND (reference sequence). The full variable domain, with the rest looked up from reference TRBV19 and TRBJ1-5, is DGGITQSPKYLFRKEGQNVTLSCEQNLNHDAMYWYRQDPGQGLRLIYYSQIVNDFQKGDIAEGYSVSREKKESFPLTVTSAQKNPTAFYLCASSGTGGEGQPQHFGDGTRLSIL.

The chain employs TRBV4-2 and TRBJ2-7, with 9 positions matching TRBD2. Germline CDR1 is LGHNA and CDR2 is YNFKEQ. There are 16 residues in the CDR3. Germline trimming cut 0 bases from V and 2 bases from J; bases unmatched to any gene: 5. DNA of the CDR3: TGTGCCAGCAGCCAAGACCCAGCGGGAGGCCCCTACGAGCAGTACTTC. Its protein is CASSQDPAGGPYEQYF.

The rearrangement joins TRBV7-2 to TRBJ2-1, with TRBD2 matching over 8 bases. Germline CDR1 reads SGHTA; CDR2 reads FQGNSA. Losses at the gene ends were 5 bases for V and 7 bases for J; bases not matched to a gene: 7. The length of the CDR3 is 14 residues. The CDR3 DNA is TGTGCCAGCAGCCCCGGGAGGGCCGGTAATGAGCAGTTCTTC. Its translation: CASSPGRAGNEQFF.

The V call is TRBV19, the J call TRBJ2-7; possible D gene TRBD2, 5 bases. Trimming stripped 5 bases from V and 0 bases from J, with 17 bases between. The germline V gene has CDR1 LNHDA and CDR2 SQIVND (reference sequence). The length of the CDR3 is 16 residues. CDR3 nucleotides: TGTGCCAGTAGTCCCAGGACCCGCGGAGGCTCCTACGAGCAGTACTTC. This translates into CASSPRTRGGSYEQYF.

The chain links TRBV5-6 to TRBJ2-7; TRBD2 agrees at 9 bases. CDR3 length: 15 residues. Per the germline V gene, CDR1 is SGHDT and CDR2 is YYEEEE. V lost 7 bases to trimming and J lost 2 bases; unmatched junction nucleotides: 10. The CDR3 sequence is CASQIGREGTYEQYF. In DNA, the CDR3 is TGTGCCAGCCAAATAGGGCGGGAGGGAACCTACGAGCAGTACTTC. The variable domain in full, with the rest retrieved from reference TRBV5-6 and TRBJ2-7, is DAGVTQSPTHLIKTRGQQVTLRCSPKSGHDTVSWYQQALGQGPQFIFQYYEEEERQRGNFPDRFSGHQFPNYSSELNVNALLLGDSALYLCASQIGREGTYEQYFGPGTRLTVT.

This chain uses TRBV10-3 with TRBJ1-5; D is unclear. The V gene lost 1 base and the J gene lost 0 bases, with 7 bases spanning the gap. The V gene's germline CDR1 is ENHRY and CDR2 SYGVKD. The CDR3 length is 15 residues. The CDR3 coding sequence is TGTGCCATCAGTGAGTTGAGGGATAGCAATCAGCCCCAGCATTTT. Translating it yields CAISELRDSNQPQHF.

The CDR3 coding sequence is TGTGCCAGCAGAAATTCCAGGGTAATGAGTTACGAGCAGTACTTC. Its protein product is CASRNSRVMSYEQYF. This sequence joins TRBV28 and TRBJ2-7; possible D gene TRBD1, 5 bases. V was trimmed by 6 bases and J by 4 bases, leaving 19 bases between them. CDR3 length equals 15 residues. Germline assignment: CDR1 MDHEN and CDR2 SYDVKM.

The rearrangement links TRBV7-9 to TRBJ2-1, with 7 nucleotides matching TRBD2. Trimming at V came to 3 bases and at J to 9 bases, leaving 11 bases not matched to a gene. CDR1 is SEHNR, CDR2 FQNEAQ, per germline (reference sequence). There are 15 residues in the CDR3. DNA for the CDR3: TGTGCCAGCAGCTTTAGCGGGTTACGGGATGTTGAGCAGTTCTTC. This gives the protein CASSFSGLRDVEQFF. Supplemented by reference TRBV7-9 and TRBJ2-1, the full variable domain reads DTGVSQNPRHKITKRGQNVTFRCDPISEHNRLYWYRQTLGQGPEFLTYFQNEAQLEKSRLLSDRFSAERPKGSFSTLEIQRTEQGDSAMYLCASSFSGLRDVEQFFGPGTRLTVL.

The chain uses TRBV6-5 and TRBJ1-4, with 7 nucleotides matching TRBD1. CDR1 is MNHEY and CDR2 is SVGAGI in the germline V gene. The CDR3 totals 12 residues. J gave up 5 bases and V 7 bases, and 1 base lay outside the gene matches. CDR3 in amino acids: CASKQGNEKLFF. CDR3 in DNA: TGTGCCAGCAAACAGGGGAATGAAAAACTGTTTTTT.